These 27 T cell receptor beta chains were sequenced from one sample in a study of blood T cell repertoires in COVID-19. This table comes from immunoSEQ multiplex PCR, and its TCRdb copy is limited to in-frame clones, with some not included. In the table there are about 120,000 clones, over 55% of which are singletons. The source material was peripheral blood. Receptors originate from a woman aged 70-85 years with acute or convalescent COVID-19.

This chain joins TRBV6-5 and TRBJ2-1, with 9 bases aligning to TRBD2. The V gene end was trimmed by 7 bases and the J gene end by 5 bases; junction bases not matched to a gene: 9. The CDR3 is 15 amino acids. Germline CDR1 and CDR2: MNHEY and SVGAGI. The CDR3 nucleotides read TGTGCCAGCACCTCGGCCGCGGGGGGGAACAATGAGCAGTTCTTC. Translated: CASTSAAGGNNEQFF.

This chain's CDR3 is CASSPRQGQETQYF. The CDR3 region has the DNA TGTGCCAGTAGTCCTCGACAGGGACAAGAGACCCAGTACTTC. This sequence joins TRBV19 and TRBJ2-5, with 7 positions matching TRBD1. Germline assignment: CDR1 LNHDA and CDR2 SQIVND (reference sequence). V lost 5 bases and J lost 2; bases outside the gene matches: 5. This CDR3 spans 14 amino acids.

This rearrangement joins TRBV29-1 to TRBJ2-3; TRBD1 aligns across 7 bases. After removal of 3 bases from V and 1 base from J, the junction contained 4 bases not matched to a gene. The CDR3 has 14 amino acids. Germline CDR1 SQVTM, CDR2 ANQGSEA. CDR3 residues: CSVDVGTGTDTQYF. CDR3 in DNA: TGCAGCGTTGACGTAGGGACAGGCACAGATACGCAGTATTTT.

V and J are TRBV11-2 and TRBJ2-1; 7 bases align to TRBD1. There are 13 residues in the CDR3. Trimming at V came to 5 bases and at J to 6 bases, leaving 4 bases not matched to a gene. Per germline, CDR1 SGHAT and CDR2 FQNNGV. CDR3 loop: CASSRGTANEQFF. CDR3 DNA sequence: TGTGCCAGCAGCCGTGGGACAGCCAATGAGCAGTTCTTC.

The chain uses TRBV3-1 (or the pseudogene TRBV3-2) and TRBJ1-6, with unresolved D. The length of the CDR3 is 16 residues. Between the trimmed V and J ends, which lost 3 bases and 16 bases, there was a span of 25 bases. Looked up from germline, CDR1 is LGHDT and CDR2 is YNNKEL (reference sequence). CDR3 loop: CASSHRTRLTPLILHF. The CDR3 region has the DNA TGTGCCAGCAGCCACCGAACGAGGTTGACCCCCCTTATTCTCCACTTT.

The CDR3 spells CASSLESGEKLFF. CDR3 bases: TGTGCCAGCAGCCTGGAATCGGGAGAAAAACTGTTTTTT. The chain recombines TRBV6-4 with TRBJ1-4, with D hard to call. V was cut by 6 bases and J by 8 bases, with 13 bases left in between. The CDR3 loop spans 13 amino acids. Germline CDR1 and CDR2: MRHNA and SNTAGT.

V and J are TRBV4-3 and TRBJ2-3; TRBD1 might be the D (6 bases). Germline CDR1 is LGHNA and CDR2 is YSLEER. Trimming removed 0 bases from V and 1 base from J, with 20 bases in between. The CDR3 is 19 residues long. This chain's CDR3 is CASSQDDGKTGRGTDTQYF. The CDR3, as DNA: TGCGCCAGCAGCCAAGATGATGGAAAGACAGGTCGTGGCACAGATACGCAGTATTTT.

This sequence joins TRBV4-1 and TRBJ2-1; 8 nucleotides align to TRBD2. The CDR3 is made up of 16 amino acids. V lost 4 bases to trimming and J lost 2 bases; unmatched junction nucleotides: 7. Germline loops: CDR1 MGHRA, CDR2 YSYEKL. CDR3 protein: CASSPSGLETYNEQFF. Here the CDR3 DNA reads TGCGCCAGCAGCCCGTCGGGACTAGAGACCTACAATGAGCAGTTCTTC.

This clone is a singleton in its sample. The V gene is TRBV2, the J gene TRBJ2-5; TRBD2 might be the D (6 bases). The germline V gene has CDR1 SNHLY and CDR2 FYNNEI. Deletions cut 8 bases from V and 3 bases from J, with 10 bases between. The CDR3 runs to 12 residues. CDR3 DNA sequence: TGTGCCAGCGGAGGGGAAGAAGAGACCCAGTACTTC. Translation: CASGGEEETQYF.

The chain joins TRBV5-1 to TRBJ2-1; 8 nucleotides match TRBD1. V was clipped by 4 bases and J by 0 bases; unmatched bases: 3. Germline V lookup: CDR1 SGHRS, CDR2 YFSETQ. CDR3 length equals 15 residues. The CDR3 bases are TGCGCCAGCAGCCAGGACAGGGCCTCCTACAATGAGCAGTTCTTC. Translation: CASSQDRASYNEQFF.

The CDR3 region is CASSSRGETQYF. The CDR3 DNA sequence: TGTGCCAGCAGCTCTAGAGGGGAGACCCAGTACTTC. V gene TRBV7-9 combines with J gene TRBJ2-5, with D possibly being TRBD2 (5 bases). This CDR3 spans 12 amino acids. The V gene lost 4 bases and the J gene lost 5 bases, with 8 bases spanning the gap. Germline loops: CDR1 SEHNR, CDR2 FQNEAQ (reference sequence).

The chain links TRBV6-5 to TRBJ1-1; no reliable D call. In germline, CDR1 is MNHEY, CDR2 SVGAGI. Trimming took off 7 bases at V and 2 bases at J, with 8 bases between the two ends. CDR3 length: 12 residues. The CDR3 region is CASITRNTEAFF. DNA of the CDR3: TGTGCCAGCATAACCAGAAACACTGAAGCTTTCTTT.

This rearrangement joins TRBV5-8 to TRBJ2-3; D is perhaps TRBD1 (6 bases). Germline V lookup: CDR1 SGHTS, CDR2 YDEGEE. The CDR3 spans 13 residues. V gave up 5 bases and J gave up 7 bases, with 14 bases separating them. For the CDR3, the DNA is TGTGCCAGCAGAACTCAGGGGCTCCATACGCAGTATTTT. It encodes CASRTQGLHTQYF.

The chain is built from TRBV29-1 and TRBJ2-1, with TRBD2 matching over 8 bases. V lost 3 bases, J lost 10 bases, and 2 bases stayed unmatched. The germline V gene encodes CDR1 SQVTM and CDR2 ANQGSEA. CDR3 length: 11 residues. In DNA, the CDR3 is TGCAGCGTTGATGGACTAGCCGAGCAGTTCTTC. Translating gives CSVDGLAEQFF.

This chain uses TRBV7-2 with TRBJ2-3, with a tentative D call TRBD1 (6 bases). Deletions cut 4 bases from V and 4 bases from J, with 15 bases between. This CDR3 spans 15 amino acids. CDR1 and CDR2 from the germline V gene are SGHTA and FQGNSA. CDR3 loop: CASSSGVVIADTQYF. In DNA, the CDR3 is TGTGCCAGCAGCTCAGGGGTTGTGATAGCAGATACGCAGTATTTT.

The chain carries TRBV7-8 and TRBJ2-1, with 13 bases aligning to TRBD2. Germline V gives CDR1 SGHVS, CDR2 FQNEAQ. The CDR3 sequence is 17 residues long. V lost 5 bases and J lost 4; bases outside the gene matches: 8. CDR3: CASSLTTTSGGYNEQFF. CDR3 sequence (DNA): TGTGCCAGCAGCCTTACTACGACTAGCGGGGGGTACAATGAGCAGTTCTTC.

This clone has ten or more counts. The chain employs TRBV4-3 and TRBJ1-2; D is ambiguous. The CDR3 sequence is 16 residues long. V was cut by 1 base and J by 0 bases, with 12 bases left in between. Germline-derived CDR1 and CDR2 are LGHNA and YSLEER. For the CDR3, the DNA is TGCGCCAGCAGCCAAGCGTTGCTCTATGCTAACTATGGCTACACCTTC. It specifies CASSQALLYANYGYTF.

The sample holds a few counts of this clone. The genes are TRBV30 and TRBJ2-7; 7 bases line up with TRBD2. V shed 7 bases, J shed 4 bases, and the junction held 7 bases outside the gene matches. CDR1 GTSNPN and CDR2 SVGIG come from the germline V gene (reference sequence). The CDR3 spans 12 residues. The CDR3 spells CASTSDQYEQYF. DNA of the CDR3: TGTGCCTCCACTAGCGACCAATACGAGCAGTACTTC.

CDR3 DNA: TGTGCCAGCAGCCCGAAAGTGGAAGGGAGCCAGTACTTC. Protein product: CASSPKVEGSQYF. J is TRBJ2-5 and V is TRBV11-2; tentative D call: TRBD2 (5 bases). V was trimmed by 5 bases and J by 10 bases, leaving 17 bases between them. Looked up from germline, CDR1 is SGHAT and CDR2 is FQNNGV. The CDR3 spans 13 residues.

The sample holds many counts of this clone. This chain links TRBV9 with TRBJ1-2; a weak D match, TRBD1 (6 bases). V shed 0 bases and J shed 3 bases, with 9 bases lying between them. This CDR3 contains 14 residues. Germline V gene lookup returns CDR1 SGDLS and CDR2 YYNGEE. The CDR3 bases are TGTGCCAGCAGCGTAGAGGGGGTTGACTATGGCTACACCTTC. It translates to CASSVEGVDYGYTF. Looking up the rest from reference TRBV9 and TRBJ1-2 gives the full variable domain: DSGVTQTPKHLITATGQRVTLRCSPRSGDLSVYWYQQSLDQGLQFLIQYYNGEERAKGNILERFSAQQFPDLHSELNLSSLELGDSALYFCASSVEGVDYGYTFGSGTRLTVV.

The chain recombines TRBV28 with TRBJ2-7; D might be TRBD2 (6 bases). CDR1 and CDR2 (germline): MDHEN, SYDVKM. Deletions cut 3 bases from V and 2 bases from J, with 11 bases between. The CDR3 has 14 residues. The CDR3 loop is CASSFAGSPYEQYF. DNA of the CDR3: TGTGCCAGCAGTTTTGCCGGGAGTCCCTACGAGCAGTACTTC.

This chain links TRBV28 with TRBJ1-2; D call uncertain. The germline V and J ends were trimmed by 6 bases and 3 bases, with 14 bases remaining between them. CDR1 and CDR2 from the germline V gene are MDHEN and SYDVKM. This CDR3 region has 14 residues. DNA for the CDR3: TGTGCCAGCAGCTCCCAAGGTGCGGACTATGGCTACACCTTC. Amino acid sequence: CASSSQGADYGYTF.

This clone came up a few times. The chain recombines TRBV4-1 with TRBJ2-7; 9 bases align to TRBD2. The CDR3 spans 14 residues. V gave up 2 bases and J gave up 3 bases; unmatched junction bases: 2. The germline V gene has CDR1 MGHRA and CDR2 YSYEKL. CDR3: CASSQWTSDYEQYF. CDR3 DNA: TGCGCCAGCAGCCAATGGACTAGCGACTACGAGCAGTACTTC.

This sequence joins TRBV20-1 and TRBJ2-2, with 9 positions matching TRBD1. There are 17 residues in the CDR3. Looked up from germline, CDR1 is DFQATT and CDR2 is SNEGSKA (reference sequence). Germline trimming cut 3 bases from V and 4 bases from J; bases unmatched to any gene: 12. CDR3 residues: CSASGTGTGYITGELFF. In DNA form, the CDR3 reads TGCAGTGCTAGTGGGACCGGGACAGGGTATATCACCGGGGAGCTGTTTTTT.

This clone occurred once. The chain recombines TRBV9 with TRBJ1-5; D remains ambiguous. Trimming stripped 1 base from V and 0 bases from J, with 5 bases between. Germline V gene data show CDR1 as SGDLS and CDR2 as YYNGEE. The CDR3 length is 14 residues. The CDR3 spells CASSVSDSNQPQHF. The CDR3 coding sequence is TGTGCCAGCAGCGTATCAGATAGCAATCAGCCCCAGCATTTT.

The chain uses TRBV10-2 and TRBJ2-1; possible D gene TRBD1, 5 bases. This CDR3 is 16 amino acids long. Germline V gene lookup returns CDR1 WSHSY and CDR2 SAAADI. The V end lost 7 bases, the J end lost 0 bases, and 16 bases lay between the germline ends. CDR3 protein: CASIQAAGNSYNEQFF. The CDR3 DNA follows: TGCGCCAGCATTCAGGCGGCAGGGAACTCCTACAATGAGCAGTTCTTC.

V and J are TRBV27 and TRBJ1-1; tentative D call: TRBD1 (6 bases). V shed 6 bases and J shed 6 bases, with 17 bases lying between them. Per the germline V gene, CDR1 is MNHEY and CDR2 is SMNVEV (reference sequence). The length of the CDR3 is 14 residues. In DNA form, the CDR3 reads TGTGCCAGCAGACCCCAAAACAGGGCCCCTGAAGCTTTCTTT. Encoded protein: CASRPQNRAPEAFF.